This T cell receptor beta chain was sequenced for a study of shared T cell receptors in the human thymus. V was pared by 1 base and J by 10 bases, with 13 bases between. CDR1 is SGHTA and CDR2 is FQGNSA in the germline V gene. This CDR3 has 14 residues. Profiling relied on immunoSEQ multiplex PCR, and the TCRdb table lists in-frame clones only, not all of them. The table shows about 610,000 clones, with roughly 90% occurring only once. These data were also filed under a second study, of human thymus T cells. This second report adds: Having surgery to correct congenital heart defects, healthy Finnish infants acted as the donors. The study used thymus tissue resected during corrective heart surgery. In thymic and blood repertoires alike, V and J usage looked biased.

The receptor was derived from a boy in the first two years of life with a congenital heart defect. The rearrangement links TRBV7-2 to TRBJ1-4, with unresolved D. The sequenced sample consisted of thymocytes. The DNA for the CDR3 is TGTGCCAGCAGCTTAGATGAGGGAAAGGGAAAACTGTTTTTT. Translating gives CASSLDEGKGKLFF. The full variable domain, rest sourced from reference TRBV7-2 and TRBJ1-4, is GAGVSQSPSNKVTEKGKDVELRCDPISGHTALYWYRQSLGQGLEFLIYFQGNSAPDKSGLPSDRFSAERTGGSVSTLTIQRTQQEDSAVYLCASSLDEGKGKLFFGSGTQLSVL.